This entry describes one TCR beta chain. V dropped 2 bases and J dropped 4; count of bases not matched to a gene: 7. Germline assignment: CDR1 GTSNPN and CDR2 SVGIG (reference sequence). This CDR3 region has 15 residues. This specimen belongs to a study of early T cells in non-severe SARS-CoV-2 infection. Attachment of unique molecular identifiers to individual cDNA molecules was performed. TCRdb used MiXCR to reprocess the 5' RACE reads, holding one entry per CDR3 protein. Of approximately 69,000 distinct CDR3 sequences listed, approximately 10% are singletons. The chain employs TRBV30 and TRBJ2-1, with 8 nucleotides matching TRBD2. This TCR derives from an adult who was a healthcare worker with PCR-confirmed SARS-CoV-2 infection or an uninfected control (not recorded which). Material: whole blood. The CDR3 bases are TGTGCCTGGAGTAAACTAGCGGAGCCTTACAATGAGCAGTTCTTC. Translation gives CAWSKLAEPYNEQFF.